These 25 T cell receptor beta chains originate from one sample sequenced in a study of CXCR3-negative and CXCR3-positive naive CD8 T cells. The libraries of TRB cDNA were prepared using 5' RACE with UMI labels. TCRdb reprocessed the 5' RACE reads and keeps a single row for each CDR3 protein, giving no DNA. In total, the table holds roughly 26,000 distinct CDR3 sequences. Sequenced sample: naive CXCR3- CD8+ T cells from blood. The subset is: CD45RO-CCR7+CD27+CD95- naive CD8+ T cells lacking CXCR3 (TNR3-). Receptor source: a human donor in good health. Some clones in this sample may be carry-over from other donors' samples.

The V gene is TRBV7-9, the J gene TRBJ2-1; TCRdb gives TRBD1 as the D gene, but with no DNA this cannot be confirmed. Germline CDR1 is SEHNR and CDR2 is FQNEAQ (reference sequence). The CDR3 consists of 15 residues. CDR3 region: CASSLAGASYNEQFF. The variable domain in full, completed from reference TRBV7-9 and TRBJ2-1, reads DTGVSQNPRHKITKRGQNVTFRCDPISEHNRLYWYRQTLGQGPEFLTYFQNEAQLEKSRLLSDRFSAERPKGSFSTLEIQRTEQGDSAMYLCASSLAGASYNEQFFGPGTRLTVL.

The rearrangement joins TRBV29-1 to TRBJ1-1; TCRdb selects TRBD1, and the lack of DNA leaves this call unchecked. Looked up from germline, CDR1 is SQVTM and CDR2 is ANQGSEA. The CDR3 sequence is 14 residues long. This CDR3 is CSVTPDGGPSEAFF.

The chain links TRBV12-3 or TRBV12-4 to TRBJ2-3; TCRdb indicates TRBD2, and absent DNA this call remains unverified. The CDR3 runs to 16 residues. CDR3 region: CASRGPRGRAPDTQYF.

The chain carries TRBV24-1 and TRBJ2-2. CDR1 and CDR2 from the germline V gene are KGHDR and SFDVKD. The CDR3 runs 14 residues. CDR3 sequence: CATSDDGYTGELFF.

The CDR3 region is CASSYLGTGRWGTQYF. The chain employs TRBV6-5 and TRBJ2-3; TCRdb proposes TRBD1, but this gene call is untestable without DNA. Germline CDR1 MNHEY, CDR2 SVGAGI. The CDR3 runs to 16 residues.

V gene TRBV12-3 or TRBV12-4 combines with J gene TRBJ2-3. The CDR3 runs 12 residues. The chain's CDR3 is CLKDRDTDTQYF.

The chain recombines TRBV29-1 with TRBJ2-7. This CDR3 has 12 residues. Germline loops: CDR1 SQVTM, CDR2 ANQGSEA. CDR3 loop: CSVAGAAYEQYF.

The gene calls are TRBV6-5 and TRBJ1-5; TCRdb outputs TRBD1, but without DNA this stays unchecked. Germline V CDR1 and CDR2: MNHEY, SVGAGI. The CDR3 runs to 15 residues. CDR3: CASSSRQGAAQPQHF.

The chain is built from TRBV5-1 and TRBJ1-1. CDR3 length equals 14 residues. CDR1 is SGHRS, CDR2 YFSETQ, per germline. CDR3 sequence reads: CASTLRDMNTEAFF.

The rearrangement links TRBV9 to TRBJ2-1; the TCRdb D gene call, TRBD2, has no DNA to confirm it. There are 16 residues in the CDR3. In germline, CDR1 is SGDLS, CDR2 YYNGEE. CDR3 sequence reads: CASSALLAGTYNEQFF.

The genes are TRBV23-1 and TRBJ1-5. TRBV23-1 is identified as an open reading frame with a role that is uncertain. This CDR3 has 14 residues. The CDR3 is CASSEPKGNQPQHF.

The V call is TRBV4-2, the J call TRBJ2-1; TCRdb selects TRBD2, and the lack of DNA leaves this call unchecked. The CDR3 loop spans 16 amino acids. Germline V CDR1 and CDR2: LGHNA, YNFKEQ. The CDR3 loop is CASSQEEGSSYNEQFF.

The chain combines TRBV5-1 with TRBJ1-1. This CDR3 contains 12 residues. In germline, CDR1 is SGHRS, CDR2 YFSETQ. CDR3: CASSLSTTEAFF.

The chain couples TRBV25-1 to TRBJ1-2; with no DNA, the TCRdb D assignment of TRBD1 cannot be verified. This CDR3 has 15 residues. Germline V gene sequence: CDR1 MGHDK, CDR2 SYGVNS. The CDR3 protein is CASSEFGTLLEGYTF.

The chain employs TRBV4-3 and TRBJ1-1; TCRdb's D gene call, TRBD1, goes unchecked for lack of DNA. This CDR3 has 15 amino acids. The germline CDR1 and CDR2 sequences are LGHNA and YSLEER. The CDR3 loop reads CASSHLQGENTEAFF.

The chain carries TRBV6-2 or TRBV6-3 and TRBJ1-5; the D call from TCRdb, TRBD1, cannot be confirmed without DNA. The CDR3 consists of 14 residues. CDR1 MNHEY and CDR2 SVGEGT come from the germline V gene. This CDR3 is CASSWGVANQPQHF.

The gene calls are TRBV10-3 and TRBJ2-3. The CDR3 has 14 residues. Germline assignment: CDR1 ENHRY and CDR2 SYGVKD. The CDR3 sequence: CAISEPSSTDTQYF.

The chain joins TRBV6-2 or TRBV6-3 to TRBJ2-2; as DNA is missing, the TRBD2 call by TCRdb cannot be tested. The CDR3 loop spans 15 amino acids. The germline V gene encodes CDR1 MNHEY and CDR2 SVGEGT. The CDR3 loop is CASTGLAGVAGELFF.

The genes are TRBV7-9 and TRBJ1-1; TCRdb's D call of TRBD1 is untestable without DNA. The CDR3 sequence is 13 residues long. Germline V lookup: CDR1 SEHNR, CDR2 FQNEAQ (reference sequence). Here the CDR3 reads CASRPVLGPEAFF.

V usage is TRBV2 and J usage is TRBJ2-1. The CDR3 covers 16 residues. Germline CDR1 is SNHLY and CDR2 is FYNNEI. This CDR3 is CASSETSGGSYNEQFF.

The chain employs TRBV12-3 or TRBV12-4 and TRBJ2-7; TCRdb's assignment of TRBD2 cannot be checked, as there is no DNA. CDR3 size: 14 residues. This CDR3 is CASSPWTSGAEQYF.

This clonotype shows up as medium-sized by frequency. The J gene is TRBJ2-7, the V gene TRBV12-3 or TRBV12-4; the TCRdb call, TRBD1, lacks DNA for checking. This CDR3 has 16 residues. CDR3 sequence: CASSPPAGTGLSEQYF.

The CDR3 sequence is CASSWGPGLQARQETQYF. The rearrangement joins TRBV7-2 to TRBJ2-5; TCRdb outputs TRBD2, but without DNA this stays unchecked. Looked up from germline, CDR1 is SGHTA and CDR2 is FQGNSA. The CDR3 length is 18 residues. The variable domain in full, with the rest retrieved from reference TRBV7-2 and TRBJ2-5, is GAGVSQSPSNKVTEKGKDVELRCDPISGHTALYWYRQSLGQGLEFLIYFQGNSAPDKSGLPSDRFSAERTGGSVSTLTIQRTQQEDSAVYLCASSWGPGLQARQETQYFGPGTRLLVL.

The J gene is TRBJ2-7, the V gene TRBV9; absent DNA, TCRdb's TRBD1 call cannot be checked. The CDR3 is made up of 13 amino acids. Per germline, CDR1 SGDLS and CDR2 YYNGEE. The CDR3 region is CASSPTGVYEQYF.

The rearrangement joins TRBV28 to TRBJ1-1; the TCRdb D gene call, TRBD1, has no DNA to confirm it. The CDR3 runs to 13 residues. CDR1 and CDR2 (germline): MDHEN, SYDVKM. CDR3 residues: CASAYQGVTEAFF.